The 10 T cell receptor beta chains below come from one sample, sequenced in a study of T cell responses to AZD1222 COVID-19 vaccine. Clones were sequenced by immunoSEQ multiplex PCR, and TCRdb holds only the in-frame ones, with some missing. The sample lists about 130,000 clones, around 87% occurring once. The material was peripheral blood, obtained on day 0 of AZD1222 vaccination. Source of these receptors: an adult in good health.

The genes are TRBV3-1 (or the pseudogene TRBV3-2) and TRBJ2-5; D gene unclear. Germline lookup yields CDR1 LGHDT and CDR2 YNNKEL (reference sequence). V lost 0 bases, J lost 4 bases, and 3 bases lay in between. The CDR3 runs to 12 residues. The DNA for the CDR3 is TGTGCCAGCAGCCAAGATATAGAGACCCAGTACTTC. Translated: CASSQDIETQYF.

V gene TRBV18 combines with J gene TRBJ2-1; 11 bases align to TRBD2. There are 16 residues in the CDR3. CDR1 is KGHSH, CDR2 LQKENI, per germline. J lost 0 bases, V lost 6 bases, and 4 bases had no gene match. For the CDR3, the DNA is TGTGCCAGCTCTTTTACTAGCGGGAGCTCCTACAATGAGCAGTTCTTC. It translates to CASSFTSGSSYNEQFF.

The chain employs TRBV28 and TRBJ1-5; D is perhaps TRBD1 (6 bases). With 5 bases removed from V and 8 bases from J, the gap between germline ends came to 16 bases. The CDR3 extends over 14 amino acids. The germline CDR1 and CDR2 sequences are MDHEN and SYDVKM. The CDR3 loop is CASSDQGLGKPQHF. The CDR3 bases are TGTGCCAGCAGTGACCAGGGGTTGGGGAAGCCCCAGCATTTT.

This rearrangement joins TRBV6-2 or TRBV6-3 to TRBJ2-3, with 8 positions matching TRBD2. CDR1 is MNHEY, CDR2 SVGEGT, per germline. J was trimmed by 1 base and V by 2 bases; bases with no gene match: 2. This CDR3 region has 15 residues. The CDR3 nucleotides are TGTGCCAGCAGTTACGTGCGGGGGGGCACAGATACGCAGTATTTT. It codes for CASSYVRGGTDTQYF.

This chain links TRBV6-5 with TRBJ2-3; D gene unclear. The germline V gene encodes CDR1 MNHEY and CDR2 SVGAGI. V lost 6 bases and J 3 bases, leaving 13 bases between the germline ends. The CDR3 has 14 amino acids. In DNA form, the CDR3 reads TGTGCCAGCAGACCGGGCATGGGAACAGATACGCAGTATTTT. This translates into CASRPGMGTDTQYF.

The chain has TRBV15 and TRBJ1-5; D not resolved. Trimming took 3 bases from V and 11 from J, leaving 20 bases between them. This CDR3 spans 15 amino acids. The germline CDR1 and CDR2 sequences are LNHNV and YYDKDF (reference sequence). The CDR3 region has the DNA TGTGCCACCAGCAGGGCCACAGCCCCCCCCGTGTCCCAGCATTTT. Protein: CATSRATAPPVSQHF.

About this clone: Other nucleotide sequences in the sample specify the same CDR3. The chain uses TRBV6-5 and TRBJ2-7, with TRBD1 identical over 8 bases. V was pared by 5 bases and J by 1 base, with 4 bases of the junction left unmatched. The CDR3 sequence is 14 residues long. The germline gives CDR1 MNHEY, CDR2 SVGAGI. CDR3 loop: CASSPRDRSYEQYF. CDR3 bases: TGTGCCAGCAGTCCTCGGGACAGGTCCTACGAGCAGTACTTC.

V usage is TRBV6-4 and J usage is TRBJ2-2; TRBD2 agrees at 8 bases. This CDR3 contains 20 residues. The junction had 18 bases not matched to a gene; V was cut back by 6 bases and J by 0 bases. CDR1 and CDR2 (germline): MRHNA, SNTAGT. Here the CDR3 reads CASRVNFTSGGGPNTGELFF. The CDR3 DNA sequence: TGTGCCAGCAGGGTCAATTTCACTAGCGGAGGGGGACCGAACACCGGGGAGCTGTTTTTT.

The V and J genes are TRBV7-4 and TRBJ2-7, with no clear D. This CDR3 spans 13 amino acids. Germline V gene sequence: CDR1 SGHVT, CDR2 SQSDAQ. V was clipped by 5 bases and J by 5 bases, with 13 bases between them. The chain's CDR3 is CASSQVGWDEQYF. As DNA, the CDR3 is TGTGCCAGCAGCCAGGTAGGGTGGGACGAGCAGTACTTC.

The genes are TRBV28 and TRBJ1-3; D gene unclear. V lost 7 bases and J lost 4, with 17 bases in between. The CDR3 runs 15 residues. Germline V CDR1 and CDR2: MDHEN, SYDVKM. The chain's CDR3 is CASTPSPKLGNTIYF. The CDR3 nucleotides read TGTGCCAGCACTCCCAGTCCTAAGTTAGGAAACACCATATATTTT.